This T cell receptor beta chain was recovered during a study of cytomegalovirus exposure and HLA in healthy donors (dated by TCRdb to about 2017). Concerning the study at large: According to an earlier analysis of a few hundred of the donors, some 180 million T cells yielded roughly 100 million unique TCR beta sequences and about 300 Gb of sequence data. An early release covering around 630 HLA-typed donors comprised about 300 gigabases of sequencing data and around 80 million unique TCR sequences. Among the roughly 400 genotyped donors, around 81% belonged to the genetic ancestry cluster associated with self-reported Caucasian donors. The study was designed to test whether signatures of past pathogen exposure could be identified by cataloging public T cell receptors. Using immunosequencing, the study profiled T cell repertoires from around 670 subjects and related those repertoires to cytomegalovirus serostatus. In addition to the first cohort of around 670 subjects, a separate validation cohort of 120 different subjects was used. To predict cytomegalovirus infection status, the study combined high-throughput TCR immunosequencing, statistical association of individual TCRs with disease status, and machine learning. A later analysis re-analyzed previously published TCR beta repertoires from about 730 donors and added high-resolution HLA genotyping to study TCR occurrence patterns. Rather than drawing on any new phenotypic data, the later analysis identified candidate immune exposures from TCR beta sequences and the way those sequences occurred across donors. To decide whether each TCR beta V gene segment behaved as functional or pseudogenic, an earlier analysis of fewer than 750 of the donors relied on high-throughput TCR beta sequencing. Donor age, sex, ethnicity and CMV serostatus were compiled alongside the repertoire data. A later genetic analysis took genome-wide SNP genotypes for about three fifths of the 666 donors and used that subset as a discovery cohort. Every repertoire in the discovery cohort had been generated on one and the same sequencing platform. Both class I and class II loci were covered by HLA typing, at four-digit resolution. Typing coverage differed by locus: A, B, C, DRB1 and DQB1 were typed in about 620-640 donors, DQA1 in roughly 510, DPA1 in around 600, and DPB1 in just under 480. Four to six DR-DQ haplotypes were handled as single units for association and clustering, since linkage in the cohort was strong. Among 300 to 500 genotyped donors of the cohort, an average of roughly 230,000 unique TCR beta nucleotide sequences was sequenced per donor, of which roughly 17% were non-productive. General study outcomes and caveats: A further reported finding was that TCR beta sequences accurately predicted the HLA-A and HLA-B alleles for most subjects in the first cohort. In vitro tests confirmed that three of the cytomegalovirus-associated TCR beta chains recognize cytomegalovirus antigens. A later genetic analysis reported fewer N-insertions in productive TCRs among donors in an Asian-associated ancestry cluster than the approximately 670-donor mean. Over 15 rarely observed V segments, including chromosome 9 orphons, were excluded from the earlier analysis of almost 600 of the donors because counts were too low. The cohort was sequenced for TCR beta chains only, and without alpha or paired-chain data the features that could be detected were limited. Because some donors lacked HLA typing at each locus, the association tests relied only on the typed subset. In a later analysis, the rate of TCR association differed among HLA loci, with DRB1 alleles having the most associated TCRs and HLA-C alleles having the fewest. CMV serostatus was the only immune exposure information available for the cohort. In a later genetic analysis, a missense DCLRE1C variant was associated with V-gene and J-gene trimming of TCR beta chains, and the association was replicated in an independent cohort. A later analysis reported that several top co-occurrence clusters appeared linked to parvovirus B19, influenza, CMV and Epstein-Barr virus. The authors suggested that the approach could potentially be generalized to other disease states and immunological phenotypes. Broadly in line with IMGT annotations, most TCR beta V segments showed up in productive rearrangements about 87% or about 30% of the time in an earlier analysis of under 700 of the donors. Most TCR sequences were observed very rarely across donors, whereas some public TCRs were present in many individuals. Assigning TCR associations to individual alleles was difficult when HLA alleles, especially DR and DQ, strongly co-occurred. The classifier was reported to diagnose cytomegalovirus status with high specificity and sensitivity in both the original cohort and the validation cohort. A later analysis found that most CMV-associated TCR beta chains appeared HLA-restricted, with HLA associations seemingly driven largely by CMV exposure. Linkage disequilibrium might explain the correlated functional status among segregating V segments, but an unknown experimental factor could not be excluded. Sequencing depth was assumed to be roughly uniform across donors in the presence/absence analyses, though that assumption may not hold. In a later analysis, about 17,000 TCR beta sequences were associated with specific HLA alleles at a false discovery rate of 0.05. Because the 87-base-pair reads could not distinguish some IMGT-functional V segments, including TRBV6-2 and TRBV6-3, those segments were excluded. A later analysis found that HLA-associated TCR beta chains were more clonally expanded and had lower generation probabilities than equally common non-associated chains. A cluster of highly shared sequence variants was judged likely to represent a technical artifact of the sequencing pipeline. A total of 150 to 200 TCR beta chains were listed by the study as associated with cytomegalovirus.

The cohort was made up of several hundred healthy bone marrow donors. Cohort members were all nominally healthy when sampled, although unrecorded immune exposures were likely present. The donor was CMV seropositive and was included in the group of 289 seropositive cohort members. Every donor gave a peripheral blood sample, and the peripheral blood mononuclear cells from that sample were used for TCR beta sequencing. The Qiagen DNeasy Blood Extraction Kit was used to extract genomic DNA from the blood cell samples. The library came from the immunoSEQ multiplex PCR assay. For the multiplex PCR, a mixture combining 60 forward primers for TCR Vbeta segments and 13 reverse primers for TCR Jbeta segments was used. Amplification of the CDR3 region of rearranged TCR beta genes was performed with a multiplex PCR assay on genomic DNA. The amplified TCR beta libraries were sequenced on the Illumina HiSeq System as 87-base-pair reads. The authors' pipeline ran thus. A later analysis tallied about 77 million unique TCR beta chains across the 650 to 750 repertoires, and about 10 million of those chains were shared by two or more donors. Raw reads were error-corrected and collapsed into unique sequences by a nearest-neighbor algorithm in which closely related sequences were merged to remove PCR and sequencing errors. V, D and J gene segments were assigned by aligning CDR3 sequences to IMGT reference sequences. Each retained sequence needed at least a six-nucleotide match to both a V gene segment and a J gene segment. Rearrangements were called productive when the CDR3 lacked stop codons and stayed in frame with V and J; all others were non-productive. CDR3 was defined by IMGT convention, running from the second conserved V-encoded cysteine to the conserved J-encoded phenylalanine. In an earlier analysis of around 540 of the donors, sequences lacking an unambiguous match to a single V gene segment were excluded. In an earlier analysis of approximately 590 of the donors, a V segment was called functional when productive rearrangements were above 56.7%, and segregating when the standard deviation between donors exceeded 5%. A statistical classification framework was developed to diagnose cytomegalovirus status using the catalog of TCR beta chain sequences. In a later analysis, TCR nucleotide sequences were compared against IMGT/GENE-DB human TR gene sequences so that V and J genes could be assigned. The TCRdist pipeline was used in a later analysis to assign CDR3 sequences and most-parsimonious VDJ recombination scenarios. In a later analysis, each TCR beta chain was defined by its CDR3 amino acid sequence together with its V-gene family, and reads without a unique V-gene family were excluded. In a later analysis, 500 to 650 highly shared, low-generation-probability nucleotide sequences were removed to address suspected cross-contamination and a sequencing artifact. In a later analysis, a clonal expansion index for each public chain was calculated from normalized within-repertoire ranks of inferred template counts. A later analysis computed generation probabilities with a VDJ recombination model fitted to out-of-frame rearrangements, and checked the results against IGoR. In a later analysis, hypergeometric tests were used to score TCR-TCR, TCR-HLA and TCR-CMV co-occurrence, with a repertoire-size bias correction applied to TCR pairs. To estimate false discovery rates, a later analysis permuted the HLA or CMV assignments 20 times. A later analysis grouped co-occurring TCRs with DBSCAN, adding TCRdist sequence similarity when clustering within HLA-allele-positive subsets. For co-occurrence clustering, repertoires with fewer than 30,000 or more than 120,000 public chains were excluded, along with four or five repertoires with anomalous nucleotide sharing. TCRdb carries this immuneACCESS record with in-frame sequences only. Its versions omit some clonotypes, under half of them owing to an unresolved V gene in the studies checked, with the rest unexplained. V, J and clone size derive from that table, while D and trimming were established from the DNA sequence. This sample's table lists just over 200,000 clones. About 1% of the sample is held by the ten biggest clonotypes.

Remarks on this clone: There is no known antigen for this receptor.

Trimmed from V: 5 bases; trimmed from J: 0 bases; junction bases lacking a gene match: 3. Including the terminal cysteine and phenylalanine, the CDR3 comprises 14 residues. CDR3 DNA is the only sequence kept; it has 42 bases, read in frame from the first base. CDR1 and CDR2 were assigned from the germline V gene (reference sequence) as MNHEY and SMNVEV. The sequence was collected from a girl aged 2 to 9 in good health and CMV-seropositive. Recombination joined TRBV27 with TRBJ2-7; TRBD1 agrees with 8 junctional bases. The sample consisted of PBMCs. At the DNA level, the sequence is TGTGCCAGCAGTCGGGGACAGGACTCCTACGAGCAGTACTTC. Its protein product is CASSRGQDSYEQYF.